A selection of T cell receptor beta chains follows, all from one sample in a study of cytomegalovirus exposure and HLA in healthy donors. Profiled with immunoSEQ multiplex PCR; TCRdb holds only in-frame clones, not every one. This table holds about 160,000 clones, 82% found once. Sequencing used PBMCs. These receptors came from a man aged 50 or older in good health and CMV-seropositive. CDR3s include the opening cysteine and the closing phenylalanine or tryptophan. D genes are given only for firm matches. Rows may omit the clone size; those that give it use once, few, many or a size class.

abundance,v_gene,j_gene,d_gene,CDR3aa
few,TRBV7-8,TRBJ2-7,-,CASSSTGMGEQYF
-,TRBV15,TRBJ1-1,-,CATSRDRGGGAEAFF
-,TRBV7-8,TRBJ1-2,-,CASSLTQGVGGRGYTF
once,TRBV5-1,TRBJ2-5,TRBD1,CASSFTGEETQYF
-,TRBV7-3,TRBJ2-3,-,CASSSPNLPDTQYF
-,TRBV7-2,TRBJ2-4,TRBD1,CASSRGGEGKNIQYF
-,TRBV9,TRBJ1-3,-,CASSVVPWDNSGNTIYF
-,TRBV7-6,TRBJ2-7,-,CASSLNRVNEQYF
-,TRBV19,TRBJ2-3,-,CASSNYRVTDTQYF
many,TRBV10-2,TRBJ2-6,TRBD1,CASHNRGVSGANVLTF
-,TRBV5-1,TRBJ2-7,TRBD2,CASRTSGHYEQYF
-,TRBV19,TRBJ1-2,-,CASSILRPDGYTF
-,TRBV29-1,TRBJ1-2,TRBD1,CSVGTGDSNYGYTF
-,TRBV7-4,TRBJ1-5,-,CASSLKGEDSSNQPQHF
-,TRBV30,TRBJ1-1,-,CAWRGGTTEAFF
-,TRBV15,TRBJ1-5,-,CATSRDLPAGEGQPQHF
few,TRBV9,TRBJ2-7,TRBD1,CASSGTGTGLYEQYF
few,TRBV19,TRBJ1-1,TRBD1,CASSITGGREAFF
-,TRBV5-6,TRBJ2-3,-,CASSLGAQTDTQYF
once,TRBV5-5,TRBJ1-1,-,CATARGGMNTEAFF
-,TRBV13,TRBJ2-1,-,CASSLGGPEQFF
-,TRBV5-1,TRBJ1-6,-,CASSLAGTQGSPLHF
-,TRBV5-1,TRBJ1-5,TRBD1,CASSTGEANQPQHF
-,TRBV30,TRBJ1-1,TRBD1,CAWRGTGGRTEAFF
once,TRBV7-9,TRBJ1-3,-,CASSDSTGNTIYF
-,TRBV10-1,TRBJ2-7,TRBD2,CAGSGRAQEEQYF
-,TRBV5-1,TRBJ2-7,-,CASSLVGSHYEQYF
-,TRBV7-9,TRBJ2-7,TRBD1,CSSSLGQAYEQYF
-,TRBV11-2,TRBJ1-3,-,CASSTSQGSGNTIYF
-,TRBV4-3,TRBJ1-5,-,CASSQDWRTNQPQHF
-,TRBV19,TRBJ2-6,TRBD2,CASSPVFGLAGGPGGANVLTF
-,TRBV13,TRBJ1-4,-,CASSHRRDNEKLFF
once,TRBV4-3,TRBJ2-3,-,CASSQAGTDTQYF
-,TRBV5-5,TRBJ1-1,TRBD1,CASSHRGNTEAFF
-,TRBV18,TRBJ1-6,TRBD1,CASSPQAGTGNSPLHF
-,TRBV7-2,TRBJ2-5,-,CASSLAGASTETQYF
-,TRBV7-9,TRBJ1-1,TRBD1,CASRTRGGGRTEAFF
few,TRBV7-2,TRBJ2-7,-,CASSSLDRGYEQYF
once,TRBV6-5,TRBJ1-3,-,CASSRRGAGNTIYF
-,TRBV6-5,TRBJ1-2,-,CASSSRGAGLYGYTF
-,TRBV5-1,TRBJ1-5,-,CASRHSSNQPQHF
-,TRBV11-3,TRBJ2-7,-,CANLLVLNYEQYF
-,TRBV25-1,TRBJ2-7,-,CASSRSSYEQYF